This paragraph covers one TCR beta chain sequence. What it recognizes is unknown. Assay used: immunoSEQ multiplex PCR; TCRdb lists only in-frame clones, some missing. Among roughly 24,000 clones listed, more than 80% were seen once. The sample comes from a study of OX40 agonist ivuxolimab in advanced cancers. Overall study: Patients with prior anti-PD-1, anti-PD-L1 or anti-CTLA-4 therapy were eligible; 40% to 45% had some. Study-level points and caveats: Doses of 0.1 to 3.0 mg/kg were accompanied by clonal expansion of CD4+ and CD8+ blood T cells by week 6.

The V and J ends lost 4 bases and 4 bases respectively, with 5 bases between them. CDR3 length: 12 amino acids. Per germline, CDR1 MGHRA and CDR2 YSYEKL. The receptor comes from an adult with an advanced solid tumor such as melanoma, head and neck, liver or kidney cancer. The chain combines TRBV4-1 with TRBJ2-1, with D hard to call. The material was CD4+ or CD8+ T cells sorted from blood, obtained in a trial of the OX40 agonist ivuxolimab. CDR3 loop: CASSLKYNEQFF. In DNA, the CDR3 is TGCGCCAGCAGCCTCAAGTACAATGAGCAGTTCTTC.